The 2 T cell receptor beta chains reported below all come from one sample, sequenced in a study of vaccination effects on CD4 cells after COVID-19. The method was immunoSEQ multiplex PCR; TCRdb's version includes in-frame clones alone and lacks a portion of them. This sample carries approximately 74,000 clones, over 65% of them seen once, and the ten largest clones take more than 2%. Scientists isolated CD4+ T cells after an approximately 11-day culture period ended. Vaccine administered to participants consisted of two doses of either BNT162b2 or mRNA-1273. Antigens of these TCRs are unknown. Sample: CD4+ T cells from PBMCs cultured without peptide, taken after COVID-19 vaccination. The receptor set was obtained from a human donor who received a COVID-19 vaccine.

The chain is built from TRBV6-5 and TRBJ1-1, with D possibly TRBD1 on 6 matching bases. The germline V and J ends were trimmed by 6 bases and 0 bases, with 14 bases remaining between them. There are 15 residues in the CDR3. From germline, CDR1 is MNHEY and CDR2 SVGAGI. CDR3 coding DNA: TGTGCCAGCAGGCTAGGAGACAGGATGAACACTGAAGCTTTCTTT. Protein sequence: CASRLGDRMNTEAFF.

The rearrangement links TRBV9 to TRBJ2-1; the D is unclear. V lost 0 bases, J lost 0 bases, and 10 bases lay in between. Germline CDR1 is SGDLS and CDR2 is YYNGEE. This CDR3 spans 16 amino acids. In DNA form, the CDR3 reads TGTGCCAGCAGCGTAGTCGGCTGGAGCTCCTACAATGAGCAGTTCTTC. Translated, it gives CASSVVGWSSYNEQFF. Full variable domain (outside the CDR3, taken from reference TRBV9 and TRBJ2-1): DSGVTQTPKHLITATGQRVTLRCSPRSGDLSVYWYQQSLDQGLQFLIQYYNGEERAKGNILERFSAQQFPDLHSELNLSSLELGDSALYFCASSVVGWSSYNEQFFGPGTRLTVL.